Listed here are 13 T cell receptor beta chains from one sample, sequenced in a study of T cell clones after liver transplantation. This table comes from immunoSEQ multiplex PCR, and its TCRdb copy is limited to in-frame clones, with some not included. Of 55,000 to 75,000 clones listed, around 70% are singletons. The sequences come from CD4+ T cells from blood, collected at the approximately 15-month timepoint. These TCRs come from a human patient who received a liver transplant. Part of the T cell pool may stem from the graft donor.

J is TRBJ1-1 and V is TRBV23-1; possibly TRBD1 for D (6 bases). Being an ORF, TRBV23-1 has a function that is uncertain. V lost 2 bases, J lost 2 bases, and 21 bases lay in between. The CDR3 is made up of 18 amino acids. The CDR3 DNA is TGCGCCAGCAGTCAACCTAGGGGGTGCCCCTCTGATAACACTGAAGCTTTCTTT. This codes for CASSQPRGCPSDNTEAFF.

The J gene is TRBJ2-7, the V gene TRBV4-2; the match to TRBD1 covers 8 bases. The CDR3 totals 13 residues. Germline-derived CDR1 and CDR2 are LGHNA and YNFKEQ. J was trimmed by 1 base and V by 4 bases; bases with no gene match: 0. The CDR3 DNA is TGTGCCAGCAGCCGGGACAGGTCCTACGAGCAGTACTTC. This encodes CASSRDRSYEQYF.

This clone is labeled as medium-sized (0.01 to 0.1%). This rearrangement joins TRBV25-1 to TRBJ2-7; no clear D gene. V was cut by 1 base and J by 3 bases, with 4 bases left in between. Germline V CDR1 and CDR2: MGHDK, SYGVNS. The CDR3 totals 12 residues. CDR3 nucleotides: TGTGCCAGCAGTGAATCGGACTACGAGCAGTACTTC. Translating gives CASSESDYEQYF.

V usage is TRBV29-1 and J usage is TRBJ2-2; the match to TRBD1 covers 12 bases. In germline, CDR1 is SQVTM, CDR2 ANQGSEA. Unmatched junction bases numbered 10, after V lost 4 bases and J lost 7 bases. CDR3 length equals 16 residues. In DNA form, the CDR3 reads TGCAGCGTTGTCGGCGGGACAGGGGGCGAGTTCGGGGAGCTGTTTTTT. Amino acid sequence: CSVVGGTGGEFGELFF.

This clone was picked up one time. The chain joins TRBV6-1 to TRBJ1-1; D not certain. Trimming removed 0 bases at V and 4 bases at J, with 6 bases between. The CDR3 length is 13 residues. CDR1 is MNHNS, CDR2 SASEGT, per germline. The CDR3 spells CASSEAGATEAFF. For the CDR3, the DNA is TGTGCCAGCAGTGAAGCGGGAGCCACTGAAGCTTTCTTT.

The chain has TRBV5-4 and TRBJ2-3; 10 positions agree with TRBD2. CDR1 is SGHNT and CDR2 is YYREEE in the germline V gene (reference sequence). V lost 3 bases and J lost 5; bases outside the gene matches: 6. The CDR3 has 15 amino acids. The CDR3 sequence: CASSSTSGIEDTQYF. CDR3 bases: TGTGCCAGCAGCTCAACTAGCGGGATCGAAGATACGCAGTATTTT.

This clone is labeled as medium-sized. V is TRBV5-5 and J is TRBJ2-6; no clear D. The ends were cut back, 0 bases at V and 1 base at J, with 11 bases in the middle. The CDR3 runs 17 residues. CDR1 is SGHKS and CDR2 is YYEKEE in the germline V gene (reference sequence). The CDR3 region is CASSLGRTDSGANVLTF. The CDR3 bases are TGTGCCAGCAGCTTGGGTCGGACCGATTCTGGGGCCAACGTCCTGACTTTC.

The chain joins TRBV19 to TRBJ2-6, with TRBD1 matching 8 bases. Germline CDR1 and CDR2: LNHDA and SQIVND (reference sequence). Trimming took 9 bases from V and 2 from J; bases not matched to a gene: 9. This CDR3 comprises 16 residues. The CDR3 protein is CASTLGQGPGANVLTF. CDR3 sequence (DNA): TGTGCCAGCACTCTTGGACAGGGCCCTGGGGCCAACGTCCTGACTTTC.

This clone was counted a single time. This sequence joins TRBV7-6 and TRBJ2-3; TRBD2 matches at 10 bases. The germline V gene encodes CDR1 SGHVS and CDR2 FNYEAQ. With 5 bases clipped from V and 4 bases from J, the junction kept 6 bases outside the gene matches. The CDR3 extends over 15 amino acids. The CDR3 here is CASSPTSGISDTQYF. The CDR3 DNA reads TGTGCCAGCAGCCCTACTAGCGGGATTTCAGATACGCAGTATTTT.

The chain couples TRBV11-3 to TRBJ2-3, with D perhaps assigned TRBD1 or TRBD2 (5 bases each). Germline-derived CDR1 and CDR2 are SGHNT and YENEEA. The CDR3 has 15 amino acids. The V end was cut by 0 bases, the J end by 3 bases, with 10 bases between. This CDR3 is CASSLDMGRTDTQYF. In DNA form, the CDR3 reads TGTGCCAGCAGCTTAGATATGGGACGAACAGATACGCAGTATTTT.

V and J are TRBV3-2 and TRBJ1-2. TRBV3-2 is described as a pseudogene. The CDR3 loop spans 8 amino acids. CDR3 residues: CASSQVIF. Here the CDR3 DNA reads TGTGCCAGCAGCCAGGTCATCTTC.

The chain carries TRBV5-5 and TRBJ1-6; D is undetermined. Germline V CDR1 and CDR2: SGHKS, YYEKEE (reference sequence). The CDR3 covers 13 residues. The V and J ends lost 2 bases and 8 bases respectively, with 8 bases between them. As DNA, the CDR3 is TGTGCCAGCAGCTTCCGAGATGATTCACCCCTCCACTTT. Its protein product is CASSFRDDSPLHF.

This chain links TRBV5-1 with TRBJ2-7; D is uncertain. V was clipped by 4 bases and J by 6 bases, with 17 bases between them. Germline V gene sequence: CDR1 SGHRS, CDR2 YFSETQ. This CDR3 contains 14 residues. CDR3 in amino acids: CASSPTGVGREQYV. CDR3 nucleotides: TGCGCCAGCAGCCCGACTGGAGTAGGGCGCGAGCAGTACGTC.